This TCR beta chain was identified in a study of CD8 T cells in Susac syndrome. The CDR3 consists of 14 residues. Germline V lookup: CDR1 SGHVS, CDR2 FQNEAQ. Trimming shortened V by 3 bases and J by 5 bases, and 14 bases separated the two germline ends. Random hexamers were used to reverse transcribe roughly 0.5 to 1 ug of RNA. TCRdb reprocessed the immunoSEQ multiplex PCR reads with MiXCR, giving one entry per CDR3 protein. The sample lists approximately 190,000 distinct CDR3 sequences; approximately 94% were seen once. Sequences were obtained from CD4+ T cells from PBMCs. V is TRBV7-8 and J is TRBJ2-7; D is unresolved. This sequence was found in a human donor in good health. Written as DNA, the CDR3 is TGTGCCAGCAGCTTCGGGTCTCCGGGCGACGAGCAGTACGTC. Translating it yields CASSFGSPGDEQYV.